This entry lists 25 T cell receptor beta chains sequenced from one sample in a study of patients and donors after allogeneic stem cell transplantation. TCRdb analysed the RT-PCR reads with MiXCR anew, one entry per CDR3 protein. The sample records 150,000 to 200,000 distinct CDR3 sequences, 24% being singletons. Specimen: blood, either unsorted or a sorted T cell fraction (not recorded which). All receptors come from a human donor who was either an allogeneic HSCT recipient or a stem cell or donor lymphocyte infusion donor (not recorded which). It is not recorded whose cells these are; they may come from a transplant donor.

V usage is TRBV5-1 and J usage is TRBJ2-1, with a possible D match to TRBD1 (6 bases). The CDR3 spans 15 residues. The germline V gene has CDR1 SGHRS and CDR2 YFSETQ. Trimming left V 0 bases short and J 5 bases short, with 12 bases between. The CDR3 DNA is TGCGCCAGCAGCTTGGGCCAGGGGAAGGACAATGAGCAGTTCTTC. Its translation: CASSLGQGKDNEQFF.

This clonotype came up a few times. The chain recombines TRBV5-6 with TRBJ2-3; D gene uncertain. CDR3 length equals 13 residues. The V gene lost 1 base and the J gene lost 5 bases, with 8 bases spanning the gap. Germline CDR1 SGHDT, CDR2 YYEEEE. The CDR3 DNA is TGTGCCAGCAGCTTGACCGAAGGAGATACGCAGTATTTT. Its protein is CASSLTEGDTQYF.

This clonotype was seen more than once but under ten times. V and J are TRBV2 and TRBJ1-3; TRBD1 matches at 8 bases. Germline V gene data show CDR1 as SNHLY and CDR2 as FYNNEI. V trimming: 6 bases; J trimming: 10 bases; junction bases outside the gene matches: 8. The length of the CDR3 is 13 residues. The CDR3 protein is CASRSSRQGTIYF. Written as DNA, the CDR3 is TGTGCCAGCAGAAGCAGTCGACAGGGGACCATATATTTT.

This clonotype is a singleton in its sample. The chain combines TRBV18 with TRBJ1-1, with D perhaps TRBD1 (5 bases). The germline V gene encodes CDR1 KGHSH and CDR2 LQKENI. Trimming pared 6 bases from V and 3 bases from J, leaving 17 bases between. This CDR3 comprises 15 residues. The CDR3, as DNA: TGTGCCAGCTCTCCCGCCAGGGCGGCGGACACTGAAGCTTTCTTT. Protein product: CASSPARAADTEAFF.

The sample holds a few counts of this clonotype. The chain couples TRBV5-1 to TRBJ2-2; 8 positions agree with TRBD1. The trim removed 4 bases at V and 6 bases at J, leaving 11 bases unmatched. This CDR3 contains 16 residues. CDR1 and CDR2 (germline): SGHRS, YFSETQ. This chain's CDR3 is CASSRWTGTLPGELFF. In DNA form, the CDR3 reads TGCGCCAGCAGCAGATGGACAGGGACGTTACCCGGGGAGCTGTTTTTT.

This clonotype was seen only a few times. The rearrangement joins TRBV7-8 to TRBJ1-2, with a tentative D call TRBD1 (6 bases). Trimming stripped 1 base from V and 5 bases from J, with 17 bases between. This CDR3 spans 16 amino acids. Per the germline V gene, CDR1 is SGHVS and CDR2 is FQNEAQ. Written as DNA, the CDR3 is TGTGCCAGCAGCTTAGGGTCGCAGGGGCCGGCTTATGGCTACACCTTC. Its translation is CASSLGSQGPAYGYTF.

The DNA for the CDR3 is TGCGCCAGCAGCTTGACCCTCCCCCGTGGGGTCTACGAGCAGTACTTC. Amino acid sequence: CASSLTLPRGVYEQYF. The chain has TRBV5-1 and TRBJ2-7; D gene unclear. The CDR3 runs to 16 residues. V was clipped by 1 base and J by 3 bases, with 17 bases between them. CDR1 is SGHRS, CDR2 YFSETQ, per germline.

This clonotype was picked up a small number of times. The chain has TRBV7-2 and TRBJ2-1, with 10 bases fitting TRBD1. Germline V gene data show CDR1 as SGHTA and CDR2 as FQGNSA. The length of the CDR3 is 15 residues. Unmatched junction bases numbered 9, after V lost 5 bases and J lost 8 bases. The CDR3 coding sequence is TGTGCCAGCAGCCCGTGGGACAGGGGTTGGGATGAGCAGTTCTTC. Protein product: CASSPWDRGWDEQFF.

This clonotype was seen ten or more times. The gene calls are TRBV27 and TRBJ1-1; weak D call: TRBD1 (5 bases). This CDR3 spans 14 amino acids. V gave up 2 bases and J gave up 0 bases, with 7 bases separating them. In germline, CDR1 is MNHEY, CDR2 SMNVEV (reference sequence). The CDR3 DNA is TGTGCCAGCAGTTTAACAGGCTTGAACACTGAAGCTTTCTTT. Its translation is CASSLTGLNTEAFF.

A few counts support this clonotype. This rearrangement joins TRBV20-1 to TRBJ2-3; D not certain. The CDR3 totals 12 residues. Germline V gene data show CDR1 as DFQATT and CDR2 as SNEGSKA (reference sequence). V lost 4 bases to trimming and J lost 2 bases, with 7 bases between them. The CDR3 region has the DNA TGCAGTGCTATTGAGGCCACAGATACGCAGTATTTT. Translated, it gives CSAIEATDTQYF.

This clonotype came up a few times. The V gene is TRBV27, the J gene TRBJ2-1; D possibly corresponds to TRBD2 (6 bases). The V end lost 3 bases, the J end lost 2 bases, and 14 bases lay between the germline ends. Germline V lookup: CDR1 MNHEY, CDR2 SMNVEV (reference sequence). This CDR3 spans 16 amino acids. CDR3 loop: CASSFRAGTTYNEQFF. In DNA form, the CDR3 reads TGTGCCAGCAGTTTTCGGGCGGGGACCACCTACAATGAGCAGTTCTTC.

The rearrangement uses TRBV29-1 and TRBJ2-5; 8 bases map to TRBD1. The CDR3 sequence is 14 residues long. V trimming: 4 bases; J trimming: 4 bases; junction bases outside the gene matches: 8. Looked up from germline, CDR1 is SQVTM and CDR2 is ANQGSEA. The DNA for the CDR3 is TGCAGCGTTGCGCATCAGGGGGCCGGAGAGACCCAGTACTTC. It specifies CSVAHQGAGETQYF.

The CDR3 DNA is TGTGCCAGCAGTTGGGGACAGGGAGGTAGCACTGAAGCTTTCTTT. This codes for CASSWGQGGSTEAFF. V is TRBV12-3 or TRBV12-4 and J is TRBJ1-1; TRBD1 agrees at 9 bases. Germline trimming cut 4 bases from V and 4 bases from J; bases unmatched to any gene: 7. This CDR3 comprises 15 residues.

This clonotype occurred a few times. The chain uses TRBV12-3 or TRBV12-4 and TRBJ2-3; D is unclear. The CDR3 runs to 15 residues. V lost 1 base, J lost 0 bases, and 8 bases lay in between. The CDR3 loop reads CASSLVAPSTDTQYF. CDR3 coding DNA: TGTGCCAGCAGTTTAGTTGCCCCTAGCACAGATACGCAGTATTTT.

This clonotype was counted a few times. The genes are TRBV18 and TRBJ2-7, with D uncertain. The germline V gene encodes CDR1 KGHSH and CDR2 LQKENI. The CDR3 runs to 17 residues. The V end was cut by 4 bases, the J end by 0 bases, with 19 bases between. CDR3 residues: CASSHKRASETSYEQYF. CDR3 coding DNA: TGTGCCAGCTCACATAAACGGGCCAGCGAGACCTCCTACGAGCAGTACTTC.

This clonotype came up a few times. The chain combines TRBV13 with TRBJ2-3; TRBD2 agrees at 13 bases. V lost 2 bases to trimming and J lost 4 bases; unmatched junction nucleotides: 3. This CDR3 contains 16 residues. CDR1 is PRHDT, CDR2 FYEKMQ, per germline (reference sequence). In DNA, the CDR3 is TGTGCCAGCAGCTTATGGACTAGCGGGGGTGCAGATACGCAGTATTTT. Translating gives CASSLWTSGGADTQYF.

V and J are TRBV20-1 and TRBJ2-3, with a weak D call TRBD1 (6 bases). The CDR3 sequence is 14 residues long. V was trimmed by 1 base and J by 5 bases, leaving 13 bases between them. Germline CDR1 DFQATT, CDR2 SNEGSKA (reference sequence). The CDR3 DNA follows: TGCAGTGCTAGAGTGTCACAGGGTAGAGATACGCAGTATTTT. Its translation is CSARVSQGRDTQYF.

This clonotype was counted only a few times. CDR3 in DNA: TGTGCCAGCAGCTCGACCTACAATGAGCAGTTCTTC. Protein: CASSSTYNEQFF. This chain joins TRBV12-3 or TRBV12-4 and TRBJ2-1; D not certain. The V end lost 6 bases, the J end lost 2 bases, and 5 bases lay between the germline ends. This CDR3 contains 12 residues.

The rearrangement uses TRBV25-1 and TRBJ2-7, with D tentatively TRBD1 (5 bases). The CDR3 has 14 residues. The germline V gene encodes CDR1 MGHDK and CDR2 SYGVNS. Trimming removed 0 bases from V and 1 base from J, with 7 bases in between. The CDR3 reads CASSEYSGSYEQYF. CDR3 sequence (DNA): TGTGCCAGCAGTGAATATTCAGGGTCCTACGAGCAGTACTTC.

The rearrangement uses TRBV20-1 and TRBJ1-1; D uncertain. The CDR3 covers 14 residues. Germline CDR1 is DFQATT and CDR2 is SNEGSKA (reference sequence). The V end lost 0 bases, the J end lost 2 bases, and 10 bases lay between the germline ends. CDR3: CSARDAPVNTEAFF. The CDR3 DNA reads TGCAGTGCTAGAGATGCACCGGTAAACACTGAAGCTTTCTTT.

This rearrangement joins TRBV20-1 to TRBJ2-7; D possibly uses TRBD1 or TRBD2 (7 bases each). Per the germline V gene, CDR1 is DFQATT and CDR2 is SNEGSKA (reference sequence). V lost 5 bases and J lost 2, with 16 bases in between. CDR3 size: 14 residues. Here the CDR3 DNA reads TGCAGTGCTGGCGACAGGGCGGGGGCCTACGAGCAGTACTTC. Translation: CSAGDRAGAYEQYF.

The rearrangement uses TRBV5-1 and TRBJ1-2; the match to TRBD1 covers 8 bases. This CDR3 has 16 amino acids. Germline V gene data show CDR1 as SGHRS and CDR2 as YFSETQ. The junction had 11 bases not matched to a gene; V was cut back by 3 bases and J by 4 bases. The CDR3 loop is CASSSEMDRAPYGYTF. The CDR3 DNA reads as TGCGCCAGCAGCTCAGAAATGGACAGGGCCCCCTATGGCTACACCTTC.

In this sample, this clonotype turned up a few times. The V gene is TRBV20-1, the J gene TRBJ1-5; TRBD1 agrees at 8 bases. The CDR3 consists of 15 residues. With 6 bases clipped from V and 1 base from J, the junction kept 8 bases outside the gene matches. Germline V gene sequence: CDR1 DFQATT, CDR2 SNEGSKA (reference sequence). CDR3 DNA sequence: TGCAGTGCCTTCCTAACAGGGGGAAGCAATCAGCCCCAGCATTTT. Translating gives CSAFLTGGSNQPQHF.

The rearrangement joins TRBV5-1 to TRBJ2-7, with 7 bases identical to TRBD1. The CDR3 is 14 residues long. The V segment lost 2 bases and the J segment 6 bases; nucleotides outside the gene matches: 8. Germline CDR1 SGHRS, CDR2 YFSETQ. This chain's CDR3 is CASSFSGQRGEQYF. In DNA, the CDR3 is TGCGCCAGCAGCTTCTCGGGACAGAGGGGCGAGCAGTACTTC.

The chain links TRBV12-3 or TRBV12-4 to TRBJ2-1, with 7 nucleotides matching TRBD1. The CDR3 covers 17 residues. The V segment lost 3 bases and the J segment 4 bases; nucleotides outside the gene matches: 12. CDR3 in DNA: TGTGCCAGCAGTTTCGGGCGCGGTTTGGGACAGTACAATGAGCAGTTCTTC. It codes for CASSFGRGLGQYNEQFF.